This T cell receptor beta chain originates from a study of T cell changes during pregnancy in multiple sclerosis. CDR3 length: 14 amino acids. The ends lost 4 bases at V and 2 bases at J; junction bases unmatched: 3. The V gene's germline CDR1 is MDHEN and CDR2 SYDVKM. Clones were sequenced by immunoSEQ multiplex PCR, and TCRdb holds only the in-frame ones, with some missing. The table includes about 100,000 clones, 85% to 95% detected once. V and J are TRBV28 and TRBJ2-7; 9 bases fit TRBD2. This sequence originates from a female donor with multiple sclerosis, enrolled in a pregnancy study. This sample comprised peripheral blood, obtained in the second trimester of pregnancy. The CDR3 nucleotides are TGTGCCAGCAGTTCCCGACTAGCGGCCTACGAGCAGTACTTC. The encoded protein is CASSSRLAAYEQYF.